The TCR beta chain under discussion was sequenced for a study of beta chain features in type 1 diabetes. cDNA synthesis used the whole RNA isolate, giving expressed TCRB sequences. Repertoires were generated with immunoSEQ multiplex PCR, while TCRdb's copy carries only in-frame clones and drops some. This table holds about 360,000 clones, roughly 12% found once. The sequenced sample was naive CD4+ T cells from blood. The receptor comes from a man aged 18-30 years in good health.

The CDR3 DNA sequence: TGCGCCAGCAGCCAAGGGGGGGGCGTAGACGGGGAGCTGTTTTTT. Protein sequence: CASSQGGGVDGELFF. The gene calls are TRBV4-3 and TRBJ2-2, with D tentatively TRBD2 (7 bases). The V end was cut by 1 base, the J end by 7 bases, with 13 bases between. Germline V gives CDR1 LGHNA, CDR2 YSLEER. This CDR3 has 15 amino acids.